Presented here are 29 T cell receptor beta chains from one specimen sequenced in a study of Ad26.COV2.S vaccination and SARS-CoV-2 variants. Treatment in this sample: around 19 received Ad26.COV2.S at low or high dose, single or two shots; about 5 received placebo; per-sample allocation not given. The samples date from day 63 after the first vaccine or placebo injection. Clones were read by immunoSEQ multiplex PCR, and TCRdb kept only the in-frame ones, dropping some. The sample has approximately 410,000 clones; around 92% are singletons. The starting material was peripheral blood, obtained in a trial of Ad26.COV2.S vaccine versus placebo. The receptors originated from a person aged 18-65 years who received the Ad26.COV2.S COVID-19 vaccine or a placebo.

This clone showed up just once. The chain links TRBV7-2 to TRBJ2-1, with TRBD2 matching over 11 bases. Germline V gives CDR1 SGHTA, CDR2 FQGNSA. CDR3 length: 16 amino acids. Trimming cost V 4 bases and J 9 bases; bases outside gene matches: 11. CDR3 nucleotide sequence: TGTGCCAGCAGCTCCCCTGGACTAGCGGGTGGGGTTGAGCAGTTCTTC. Its protein product is CASSSPGLAGGVEQFF.

The V gene is TRBV7-9, the J gene TRBJ1-5; 10 bases are shared with TRBD1. Germline loops: CDR1 SEHNR, CDR2 FQNEAQ (reference sequence). The CDR3 is 14 residues long. Germline trimming cut 5 bases from V and 5 bases from J; bases unmatched to any gene: 3. The CDR3 sequence: CASSPGTGDQPQHF. Written as DNA, the CDR3 is TGTGCCAGCAGCCCCGGGACAGGGGATCAGCCCCAGCATTTT. The full variable domain, rest sourced from reference TRBV7-9 and TRBJ1-5, is DTGVSQNPRHKITKRGQNVTFRCDPISEHNRLYWYRQTLGQGPEFLTYFQNEAQLEKSRLLSDRFSAERPKGSFSTLEIQRTEQGDSAMYLCASSPGTGDQPQHFGDGTRLSIL.

This chain joins TRBV9 and TRBJ2-1; 7 nucleotides line up with TRBD2. V gave up 0 bases and J gave up 12 bases; unmatched junction bases: 12. From germline, CDR1 is SGDLS and CDR2 YYNGEE. The CDR3 loop spans 15 amino acids. CDR3 residues: CASSVEGGGKVGQFF. The CDR3 DNA follows: TGTGCCAGCAGCGTAGAGGGCGGGGGTAAGGTGGGGCAGTTCTTC.

The V and J genes are TRBV4-2 and TRBJ1-2; TRBD1 aligns across 9 bases. CDR3 length: 15 residues. Germline V lookup: CDR1 LGHNA, CDR2 YNFKEQ. Trimming removed 1 base from V and 4 bases from J; junction bases left unmatched: 4. The CDR3 loop is CASSQAGTGSYGYTF. CDR3 nucleotide sequence: TGTGCCAGCAGCCAAGCCGGGACAGGGTCCTATGGCTACACCTTC.

This sequence joins TRBV6-6 and TRBJ2-7; 8 bases are shared with TRBD1. After removal of 2 bases from V and 7 bases from J, the junction contained 7 bases not matched to a gene. The CDR3 contains 14 residues. CDR1 MNHNY and CDR2 SVGAGI come from the germline V gene (reference sequence). The CDR3, as DNA: TGTGCCAGCAGTTACGTACAGGGGGTAGGGGAGCAGTACTTC. Amino acid sequence: CASSYVQGVGEQYF.

The chain employs TRBV19 and TRBJ2-5, with 9 bases fitting TRBD1. V dropped 6 bases and J dropped 4; count of bases not matched to a gene: 9. This CDR3 has 15 amino acids. Germline V gives CDR1 LNHDA, CDR2 SQIVND (reference sequence). The CDR3 spells CASSAGTGWSETQYF. Written as DNA, the CDR3 is TGTGCCAGTAGCGCCGGGACAGGGTGGTCAGAGACCCAGTACTTC.

In regard to this clone: This likely reflects a read error, since a far larger clone is one base away. The chain links TRBV28 to TRBJ2-5; 9 nucleotides match TRBD1. This CDR3 spans 14 amino acids. CDR1 MDHEN and CDR2 SYDVKM come from the germline V gene. V shed 4 bases and J 2 bases; nucleotides not matched to a gene: 2. The CDR3 is CASSSGTGQETQYF. CDR3 in DNA: TGTGCCAGCAGTTCCGGGACAGGGCAAGAGACCCAGTACTTC.

The chain links TRBV28 to TRBJ2-5; D is unclear. This CDR3 has 17 amino acids. Germline loops: CDR1 MDHEN, CDR2 SYDVKM. V shed 5 bases and J shed 3 bases, with 22 bases lying between them. CDR3 residues: CASSPPRPRVTKETQYF. CDR3 in DNA: TGTGCCAGCAGTCCCCCCCGACCGCGCGTAACTAAAGAGACCCAGTACTTC.

This chain links TRBV28 with TRBJ1-2; tentative D call: TRBD1 (5 bases). Trimming took off 5 bases at V and 1 base at J, with 11 bases between the two ends. Per germline, CDR1 MDHEN and CDR2 SYDVKM. The CDR3 totals 14 residues. As DNA, the CDR3 is TGTGCCAGCAGTCATATGCAGGGTAACTATGGCTACACCTTC. Protein sequence: CASSHMQGNYGYTF.

The CDR3 reads CASSLLAGGHTGELFF. The DNA for the CDR3 is TGTGCCAGCAGCTTACTAGCGGGGGGCCACACCGGGGAGCTGTTTTTT. The chain carries TRBV7-6 and TRBJ2-2; 11 nucleotides match TRBD2. CDR3 length equals 16 residues. Germline V gives CDR1 SGHVS, CDR2 FNYEAQ. The J segment lost 3 bases and the V segment lost 2 bases, leaving 2 bases of the junction unmatched.

The chain employs TRBV4-1 and TRBJ1-5; 11 bases fit TRBD1. Unmatched junction bases numbered 11, after V lost 3 bases and J lost 10 bases. The CDR3 loop spans 16 amino acids. Germline V gene data show CDR1 as MGHRA and CDR2 as YSYEKL. The CDR3 protein is CASSQEGQGVGGPQHF. The CDR3 DNA sequence: TGCGCCAGCAGCCAGGAGGGACAGGGGGTGGGAGGTCCCCAGCATTTT.

The J gene is TRBJ2-7, the V gene TRBV7-9; D not certain. Per germline, CDR1 SEHNR and CDR2 FQNEAQ (reference sequence). Trimming removed 4 bases at V and 4 bases at J, with 5 bases between. The CDR3 sequence is 11 residues long. DNA of the CDR3: TGTGCCAGCAGCTACCGGTACGAGCAGTACTTC. This translates into CASSYRYEQYF.

In DNA, the CDR3 is TGTGCCAGTAGCCCACCCTCAAATGAGCAGTTCTTC. Residues: CASSPPSNEQFF. This rearrangement joins TRBV2 to TRBJ2-1; unclear D gene. CDR3 length: 12 residues. The V end was cut by 9 bases, the J end by 7 bases, with 13 bases between. Germline V gives CDR1 SNHLY, CDR2 FYNNEI.

The chain recombines TRBV7-2 with TRBJ2-1, with 8 nucleotides matching TRBD2. The germline gives CDR1 SGHTA, CDR2 FQGNSA. V trimming: 1 base; J trimming: 4 bases; junction bases outside the gene matches: 12. This CDR3 contains 18 residues. CDR3 sequence reads: CASSLEFSGGPEYNEQFF. The CDR3 nucleotides are TGTGCCAGCAGCTTAGAGTTTTCGGGGGGGCCCGAATACAATGAGCAGTTCTTC.

The chain is built from TRBV6-5 and TRBJ2-7; D possibly matches TRBD1 or TRBD2 (6 bases each). Deletions cut 6 bases from V and 2 bases from J, with 14 bases between. CDR1 is MNHEY and CDR2 is SVGAGI in the germline V gene. The CDR3 consists of 14 residues. CDR3 residues: CASRGRGAAYEQYF. In DNA form, the CDR3 reads TGTGCCAGCAGGGGAAGGGGGGCCGCCTACGAGCAGTACTTC.

This clone has only one observation. One end of the junction does not line up with germline, which may come from a read error. Other DNA sequences in this specimen translate into the identical CDR3. The CDR3: CASSLAGGGETQYF. The CDR3 coding sequence is TGTGCCAGCAGCCTAGCGGGGGGAGGAGAGACCCAGTACTTC. This chain joins TRBV7-9 and TRBJ2-5, with 11 bases aligning to TRBD2. The CDR3 spans 14 residues. Per the germline V gene, CDR1 is SEHNR and CDR2 is FQNEAQ (reference sequence).

Of note for this clone: At one of its ends the junction is not consistent with the germline gene, which may arise from a read error. The V and J genes are TRBV5-8 and TRBJ1-2, with no clear D. The CDR3 loop spans 11 amino acids. Germline V gene data show CDR1 as SGHTS and CDR2 as YDEGEE. This chain's CDR3 is CASSIVGRPNF. CDR3 bases: TGTGCCAGCAGCATTGTGGGGAGGCCGAACTTC. The whole variable domain, remainder taken from reference TRBV5-8 and TRBJ1-2, is EAGVTQSPTHLIKTRGQQATLRCSPISGHTSVYWYQQALGLGLQFLLWYDEGEERNRGNFPPRFSGRQFPNYSSELNVNALELEDSALYLCASSIVGRPNFGSGTRLTVV.

This clone was detected once. In DNA form, the CDR3 reads TGCGCCAGCAGCTTAGGAGGGGCCCGGGAGCAGTACTTC. It encodes CASSLGGAREQYF. The chain employs TRBV5-1 and TRBJ2-7; TRBD2 might be the D (6 bases). The CDR3 loop spans 13 amino acids. The germline CDR1 and CDR2 sequences are SGHRS and YFSETQ. Trimming took 2 bases from V and 7 from J, leaving 13 bases between them.

V gene TRBV19 combines with J gene TRBJ1-2; TRBD1 is a possible D gene (5 bases). The CDR3 covers 15 residues. Germline V gene data show CDR1 as LNHDA and CDR2 as SQIVND (reference sequence). Trimming took off 3 bases at V and 4 bases at J, with 15 bases between the two ends. This chain's CDR3 is CASSMALLGPYGYTF. CDR3 nucleotides: TGTGCCAGTAGTATGGCGTTATTGGGACCCTATGGCTACACCTTC.

V and J are TRBV10-3 and TRBJ2-5; no firm D call. V shed 4 bases and J shed 5 bases, with 11 bases lying between them. Germline assignment: CDR1 ENHRY and CDR2 SYGVKD. This CDR3 is built from 13 residues. The CDR3: CAISVSPPETQYF. DNA for the CDR3: TGTGCCATCAGTGTTTCTCCTCCCGAGACCCAGTACTTC.

The chain joins TRBV30 to TRBJ1-3; 7 bases map to TRBD1. The V segment lost 2 bases and the J segment 3 bases; nucleotides outside the gene matches: 7. Germline V gives CDR1 GTSNPN, CDR2 SVGIG (reference sequence). This CDR3 is built from 15 residues. Here the CDR3 reads CAWSPTGVFGNTIYF. Here the CDR3 DNA reads TGTGCCTGGAGTCCAACAGGGGTTTTTGGAAACACCATATATTTT.

This chain uses TRBV28 with TRBJ1-5; D ambiguous. Germline V gives CDR1 MDHEN, CDR2 SYDVKM. V gave up 3 bases and J gave up 6 bases, with 15 bases separating them. CDR3 size: 15 residues. The chain's CDR3 is CASSLPTKVGQPQHF. Written as DNA, the CDR3 is TGTGCCAGCAGTTTGCCAACCAAGGTGGGTCAGCCCCAGCATTTT.

This chain links TRBV4-1 with TRBJ2-2, with 7 bases aligning to TRBD2. After removal of 4 bases from V and 4 bases from J, the junction contained 0 bases not matched to a gene. The germline V gene has CDR1 MGHRA and CDR2 YSYEKL. The CDR3 covers 13 residues. CDR3 in amino acids: CASSPGGTGELFF. As DNA, the CDR3 is TGCGCCAGCAGCCCGGGAGGCACCGGGGAGCTGTTTTTT.

The CDR3 DNA reads as TGTGCCTGGGGATTCTACGAGCAGTACTTC. As protein: CAWGFYEQYF. The chain is built from TRBV30 and TRBJ2-7, with no clear D. CDR1 is GTSNPN and CDR2 is SVGIG in the germline V gene (reference sequence). This CDR3 has 10 residues. Trimming took off 5 bases at V and 3 bases at J, with 5 bases between the two ends. The whole variable domain, filled in from reference TRBV30 and TRBJ2-7, reads SQTIHQWPATLVQPVGSPLSLECTVEGTSNPNLYWYRQAAGRGLQLLFYSVGIGQISSEVPQNLSASRPQDRQFILSSKKLLLSDSGFYLCAWGFYEQYFGPGTRLTVT.

The chain carries TRBV28 and TRBJ1-4; perhaps TRBD1 as D (6 bases). Trimming pared 9 bases from V and 7 bases from J, leaving 18 bases between. The CDR3 is made up of 14 amino acids. Germline V gene data show CDR1 as MDHEN and CDR2 as SYDVKM. CDR3 amino acids: CASLEAGAGEKLFF. The CDR3 DNA reads TGTGCCAGTCTGGAGGCGGGGGCTGGTGAAAAACTGTTTTTT.

This clone was counted a single time. The CDR3 sequence: CASSLRGQGNTGELFF. DNA for the CDR3: TGTGCCAGCAGCTTAAGAGGGCAGGGCAACACCGGGGAGCTGTTTTTT. The gene calls are TRBV5-8 and TRBJ2-2; D might be TRBD1 or TRBD2, each matching 5 bases. This CDR3 is 16 amino acids long. Trimming took off 2 bases at V and 2 bases at J, with 13 bases between the two ends. CDR1 is SGHTS, CDR2 YDEGEE, per germline. Using reference TRBV5-8 and TRBJ2-2 for the parts outside the CDR3, the full variable domain is EAGVTQSPTHLIKTRGQQATLRCSPISGHTSVYWYQQALGLGLQFLLWYDEGEERNRGNFPPRFSGRQFPNYSSELNVNALELEDSALYLCASSLRGQGNTGELFFGEGSRLTVL.

The genes are TRBV3-1 (or the pseudogene TRBV3-2) and TRBJ1-2; TRBD1 is a possible D gene (6 bases). In germline, CDR1 is LGHDT, CDR2 YNNKEL (reference sequence). Trimming removed 1 base from V and 8 bases from J, with 11 bases in between. CDR3 length: 13 residues. The CDR3 DNA reads as TGTGCCAGCAGCCAAGCGCAGGGGTTAGGCTACACCTTC. This codes for CASSQAQGLGYTF.

J is TRBJ2-7 and V is TRBV18; 8 nucleotides match TRBD1. CDR1 is KGHSH, CDR2 LQKENI, per germline. This CDR3 is 13 amino acids long. Germline trimming cut 6 bases from V and 3 bases from J; bases unmatched to any gene: 4. CDR3 in DNA: TGTGCCAGCTCGAAGGGACAGGACTACGAGCAGTACTTC. Its translation: CASSKGQDYEQYF.

V is TRBV10-2 and J is TRBJ2-1; perhaps D is TRBD1 or TRBD2 (5 bases each). Germline V CDR1 and CDR2: WSHSY, SAAADI. V lost 7 bases, J lost 6 bases, and 10 bases lay in between. The CDR3 length is 12 residues. The DNA of the CDR3 is TGCGCCAGCACCATTGGGGGCAATGAGCAGTTCTTC. The encoded protein is CASTIGGNEQFF.